Given below is one TCR beta chain in context. TCRdb redid the calling of the 5' RACE reads with MiXCR, one entry per CDR3 protein. The sample contains about 190,000 distinct CDR3 sequences, about 10% of which appear only once. These data are taken from a study of T-cell memory formation after mild COVID-19. The germline gives CDR1 SGHRS, CDR2 YFSETQ. The CDR3 is 15 amino acids. The V end was cut by 4 bases, the J end by 4 bases, with 16 bases between. The sequence derives from a man aged 18 to 30 who had mild COVID-19 (a few samples of this study predate the infection). Cell type and time point are not known. The rearrangement joins TRBV5-1 to TRBJ2-3; perhaps TRBD2 as D (6 bases). The specimen sequenced was PBMCs or a T cell subset sorted from them (not recorded which). CDR3 nucleotide sequence: TGCGCCAGCAGCGCGGATCGAGGAGGGGCAGATACGCAGTATTTT. This gives the protein CASSADRGGADTQYF.